Below, one TCR beta chain is given with its context. These data originate in a study of regulatory T cells in long-lasting Graves disease. Looked up from germline, CDR1 is MNHNS and CDR2 is SASEGT. The CDR3 length is 13 residues. V lost 5 bases to trimming and J lost 7 bases, with 14 bases between them. As for time point: persistent/refractory GD, antithyroid drugs over 5 years with positive TRAb. Extracted RNA from PBMCs served as the source of the TCR library. Library construction for TCR beta used iRepertoire HTBI primers and Arm-PCR of CDR3 regions. Authors' analysis steps: Across the samples, identification revealed fewer than 75 TRBV and 12 to 15 TRBJ segments. TCRdb processed the multiplex PCR reads anew with MiXCR; each CDR3 protein has one entry. V and J calls and clone size were set by TCRdb, not the authors. The profile covers about 660,000 distinct CDR3 sequences, with 25% to 30% appearing a single time and 42% taken by the ten largest.

This clonotype originated in a female donor with Graves disease. Sequencing was performed on peripheral blood mononuclear cells (PBMCs), taken when the disease was refractory, from a patient treated with antithyroid drugs. The gene calls are TRBV6-1 and TRBJ1-1; D not certain. This CDR3 is CASSLKTGGEAFF. Written as DNA, the CDR3 is TGTGCCAGCAGTCTCAAGACGGGCGGTGAAGCTTTCTTT.